This T cell receptor (beta chain) was recorded in a study of T cells in Graves' hyperthyroidism and ophthalmopathy. Study-wide findings and caveats: The model foresaw ophthalmopathy a median roughly 6.3 months prior to onset.

Germline V lookup: CDR1 SGDLS, CDR2 YYNGEE. Trimming cost V 5 bases and J 1 base; bases outside gene matches: 7. The CDR3 is 15 amino acids. Details on this clonotype: No antigen is known for it.

TCR beta CDR3 region amplification was performed from RNA transcripts. The HTBI set primed first-round TCR CDR3 RT-PCR. In TCRdb, the multiplex PCR reads were re-called with MiXCR into one record per CDR3 protein. The sample has about 59,000 distinct CDR3 sequences, approximately 50% seen once. This sequence joins TRBV9 and TRBJ2-7; 9 nucleotides line up with TRBD2. The receptor comes from an older woman with Graves' ophthalmopathy. Sequences were obtained from blood. CDR3 nucleotide sequence: TGTGCCAGCAGTCGCGGGGGGGAGGGATCCTACGAGCAGTACTTC. As protein: CASSRGGEGSYEQYF.